This TCR beta chain was sequenced for a study of cytomegalovirus exposure and HLA in healthy donors. On the study more broadly: Earlier findings included approximately 120 million unique TCR beta sequences obtained from about 180 million T cells. Whole-study results and caveats: As confirmed in vitro, a few CMV-associated chains were specific for CMV antigens. Some V segments (TRBV6-2 and TRBV6-3 among them) were excluded as indistinguishable.

This PCR relied on a set of 60 Vbeta primers and 13 Jbeta primers. Generated by immunoSEQ multiplex PCR, the TCRdb table keeps only in-frame clones and is missing some. The top ten hold less than 5.5% of the sample, which has around 100,000 clones, 70% to 80% seen once. As to this clone: What it recognizes is unknown.

CDR1 MGHRA and CDR2 YSYEKL come from the germline V gene. The length of the CDR3 is 14 residues. This TCR came from a woman in her twenties or thirties in good health and CMV-seropositive. The source material was PBMCs. The chain employs TRBV4-1 and TRBJ2-5; D is perhaps TRBD1 (5 bases). The J call may be incorrect, as the DNA end agrees better with TRBJ2-7. CDR3 DNA: TGCGCCAGCAGCCAAGAAAGGCAGGGCTACGAGCAGTACTTC. Its translation: CASSQERQGYEQYF.